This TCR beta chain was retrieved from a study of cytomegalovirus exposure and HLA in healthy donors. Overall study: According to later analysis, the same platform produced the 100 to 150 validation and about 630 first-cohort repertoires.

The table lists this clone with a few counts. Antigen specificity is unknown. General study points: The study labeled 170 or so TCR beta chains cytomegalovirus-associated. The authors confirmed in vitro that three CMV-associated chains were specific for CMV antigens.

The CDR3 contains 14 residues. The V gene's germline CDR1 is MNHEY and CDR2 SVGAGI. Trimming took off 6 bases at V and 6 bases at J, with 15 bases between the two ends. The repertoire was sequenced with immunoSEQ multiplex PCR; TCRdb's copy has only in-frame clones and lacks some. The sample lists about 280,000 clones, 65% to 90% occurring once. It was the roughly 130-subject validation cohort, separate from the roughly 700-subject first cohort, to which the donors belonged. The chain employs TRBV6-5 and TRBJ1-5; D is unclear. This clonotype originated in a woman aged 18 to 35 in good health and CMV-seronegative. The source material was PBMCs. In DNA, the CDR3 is TGTGCCAGCAGCCTCACAGCAGCCAGTCAGCCCCAGCATTTT. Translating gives CASSLTAASQPQHF.